This TCR beta chain was observed in a study of blood T cell repertoires in COVID-19. Overall study context: Some COVID-19 samples were acute and others convalescent; all came from the United States, Italy and Spain. PBMCs, B-cell-depleted T cells, or T cells provided the cDNA or gDNA that made up the material.

After removal of 4 bases from V and 4 bases from J, the junction contained 3 bases not matched to a gene. The V gene's germline CDR1 is MNHEY and CDR2 SMNVEV (reference sequence). The CDR3 extends over 14 amino acids. In the source study's methods: Scientists estimated how many nucleated cells there were by amplifying reference gene primers. Sequencing used immunoSEQ multiplex PCR; TCRdb keeps in-frame clones, though not all of them. The V and J calls and clone size come from that table; D and trimming were worked out from the DNA. Of fewer than 70,000 clones in the sample, over 70% were seen once. The chain has TRBV27 and TRBJ2-7; 11 bases map to TRBD2. Sequencing was carried out using peripheral blood. This receptor was taken from a human donor in a cohort sampled during active COVID-19. CDR3 DNA: TGTGCCAGCAGTTCCCCTAGCGGGAGGTACGAGCAGTACTTC. This sequence encodes CASSSPSGRYEQYF.